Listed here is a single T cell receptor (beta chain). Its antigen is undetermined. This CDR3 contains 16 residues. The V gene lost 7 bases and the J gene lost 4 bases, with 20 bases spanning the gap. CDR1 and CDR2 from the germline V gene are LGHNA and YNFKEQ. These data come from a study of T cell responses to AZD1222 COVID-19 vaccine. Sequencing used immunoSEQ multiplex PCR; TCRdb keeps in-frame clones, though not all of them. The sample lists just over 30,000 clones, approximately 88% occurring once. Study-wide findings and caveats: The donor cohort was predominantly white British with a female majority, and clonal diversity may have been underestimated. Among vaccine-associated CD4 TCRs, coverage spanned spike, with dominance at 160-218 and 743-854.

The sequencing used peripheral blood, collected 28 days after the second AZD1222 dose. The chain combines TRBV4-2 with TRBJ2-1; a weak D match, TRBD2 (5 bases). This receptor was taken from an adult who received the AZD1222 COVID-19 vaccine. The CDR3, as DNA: TGTGCCAGCAACCCCAGTGCCAGCGGAGATTACAATGAGCAGTTCTTC. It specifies CASNPSASGDYNEQFF.